Given below is one TCR beta chain in context. Its specificity is not known. Profiling relied on immunoSEQ multiplex PCR, and the TCRdb table lists in-frame clones only, not all of them. This table holds 50,000 to 80,000 clones, around 83% found once. CDR3 length: 16 residues. In germline, CDR1 is KGHSH, CDR2 LQKENI. V was clipped by 2 bases and J by 4 bases, with 18 bases between them. These data originate in a study of OX40 agonist ivuxolimab in advanced cancers. Study-level points and caveats: CD4+ and CD8+ blood T cells expanded clonally by week 6 at 0.1 to 3.0 mg/kg. Relative to CD4+, CD8+ T cells held more expanded clones on average.

The sequence came from an adult with an advanced solid tumor such as melanoma, head and neck, liver or kidney cancer. The sequences come from CD4+ or CD8+ T cells sorted from blood, collected in a trial of the OX40 agonist ivuxolimab. This chain uses TRBV18 with TRBJ2-7; a possible D gene is TRBD1 (5 bases). CDR3 loop: CASSPSPPGRGYEQYF. DNA of the CDR3: TGTGCCAGCTCACCATCTCCGCCAGGGCGAGGATACGAGCAGTACTTC.